This T cell receptor beta chain was profiled in a study of technical replicates of blood from a handful of donors. Germline V lookup: CDR1 SGHRS, CDR2 YFSETQ. This CDR3 has 17 residues. Losses at the gene ends were 5 bases for V and 2 bases for J; bases not matched to a gene: 6. Repertoires were generated with immunoSEQ multiplex PCR, while TCRdb's copy carries only in-frame clones and drops some. The sample lists 50,000 to 70,000 clones; about 95% were seen once. Sequencing used PBMCs. This TCR came from a human donor in good health. Some clones in this sample may be carry-over from other donors' samples. This chain links TRBV5-1 with TRBJ2-6; 11 bases are a match to TRBD1. In DNA, the CDR3 is TGCGCCAGCAGAACCGGGACAGGGGGGCCTGGGGCCAACGTCCTGACTTTC. It specifies CASRTGTGGPGANVLTF.